Shown below are 31 T cell receptor beta chains from a single sample sequenced in a study of cytotoxic CD8 clonotypes in ibrutinib-treated CLL. Profiled with immunoSEQ multiplex PCR; TCRdb holds only in-frame clones, not every one. Here the sample spans some 200,000 clones, approximately 70% being singletons. The source material was PBMCs, sampled after 12 months of ibrutinib treatment. All receptors come from a human donor with chronic lymphocytic leukemia.

This chain links TRBV7-3 with TRBJ2-2, with no clear D. The V end lost 3 bases, the J end lost 4 bases, and 12 bases lay between the germline ends. The germline CDR1 and CDR2 sequences are SGHTA and FQGTGA. The CDR3 has 15 amino acids. The CDR3 protein is CASSFSALGTGELFF. DNA of the CDR3: TGTGCCAGCAGCTTCAGCGCGTTGGGCACCGGGGAGCTGTTTTTT.

The V call is TRBV6-6, the J call TRBJ1-1; D not resolved. The CDR3 loop spans 11 amino acids. Trimming pared 11 bases from V and 2 bases from J, leaving 9 bases between. Germline CDR1 reads MNHNY; CDR2 reads SVGAGI (reference sequence). The CDR3 sequence: CAHKTNTEAFF. The CDR3 nucleotides are TGTGCCCATAAGACCAACACTGAAGCTTTCTTT.

This chain joins TRBV6-1 and TRBJ1-4; no definite D call. The CDR3 is made up of 13 amino acids. Germline V gene sequence: CDR1 MNHNS, CDR2 SASEGT. Trimming removed 4 bases from V and 5 bases from J, with 8 bases in between. Written as DNA, the CDR3 is TGTGCCAGCAGTGGGCAGTTAAATGAAAAACTGTTTTTT. Protein: CASSGQLNEKLFF.

This rearrangement joins TRBV29-1 to TRBJ2-3, with 8 bases that match TRBD2. The CDR3 runs to 15 residues. The germline CDR1 and CDR2 sequences are SQVTM and ANQGSEA. V dropped 4 bases and J dropped 1; count of bases not matched to a gene: 7. The CDR3 is CSVGAAGVGTDTQYF. CDR3 in DNA: TGCAGCGTTGGGGCAGCGGGAGTTGGCACAGATACGCAGTATTTT.

The chain couples TRBV5-1 to TRBJ2-1; D gene uncertain. CDR1 SGHRS and CDR2 YFSETQ come from the germline V gene. The CDR3 covers 13 residues. Trimming left V 7 bases short and J 8 bases short, with 16 bases between. The CDR3: CASFGEEIYEQFF. CDR3 bases: TGCGCCAGCTTTGGGGAAGAAATCTATGAGCAGTTCTTC.

This CDR3 is CASSLRTVKNTEAFF. DNA for the CDR3: TGCGCCAGCAGCCTAAGGACAGTTAAGAACACTGAAGCTTTCTTT. The V gene is TRBV5-1, the J gene TRBJ1-1; D is possibly TRBD1 (6 bases). The germline V and J ends were trimmed by 4 bases and 1 base, with 14 bases remaining between them. CDR1 SGHRS and CDR2 YFSETQ come from the germline V gene. This CDR3 has 15 residues.

The V gene is TRBV28, the J gene TRBJ1-5, with D tentatively TRBD1 (6 bases). The CDR3 spans 11 residues. Looked up from germline, CDR1 is MDHEN and CDR2 is SYDVKM. V gave up 7 bases and J gave up 8 bases, with 9 bases separating them. CDR3 amino acids: CASNQGKPQHF. The CDR3 region has the DNA TGTGCCAGCAACCAGGGGAAGCCCCAGCATTTT.

The rearrangement uses TRBV7-2 and TRBJ2-7, with a possible D match to TRBD2 (6 bases). The germline gives CDR1 SGHTA, CDR2 FQGNSA. Trimming left V 3 bases short and J 5 bases short, with 14 bases between. This CDR3 comprises 14 residues. DNA for the CDR3: TGTGCCAGCAGCTTCCGACTCAGGAGGGACGAGCAGTACTTC. Translated: CASSFRLRRDEQYF.

This clone turned up a few times. The gene calls are TRBV5-1 and TRBJ1-2; 8 nucleotides align to TRBD1. Germline V CDR1 and CDR2: SGHRS, YFSETQ. Trimming took 4 bases from V and 8 from J; bases not matched to a gene: 7. The CDR3 has 13 residues. CDR3 in amino acids: CASSQDRARGYTF. Written as DNA, the CDR3 is TGCGCCAGCAGCCAGGACAGGGCTCGGGGCTACACCTTC.

The chain carries TRBV28 and TRBJ1-2, with D possibly matching TRBD1 (6 bases). The CDR3 covers 14 residues. V was clipped by 8 bases and J by 8 bases, with 21 bases between them. Germline V gene lookup returns CDR1 MDHEN and CDR2 SYDVKM. The CDR3 spells CASRLLGGPSGYTF. DNA of the CDR3: TGTGCCAGCCGCCTTTTGGGGGGGCCTAGCGGCTACACCTTC.

The chain has TRBV6-1 and TRBJ1-2; D remains ambiguous. Germline values: CDR1 MNHNS, CDR2 SASEGT. This CDR3 comprises 15 residues. Between the trimmed V and J ends, which lost 0 bases and 0 bases, there was a span of 8 bases. CDR3: CASSEALPTNYGYTF. The CDR3 DNA reads TGTGCCAGCAGTGAAGCGCTCCCAACTAACTATGGCTACACCTTC.

This clone was seen only a few times. The chain carries TRBV9 and TRBJ2-5; TRBD1 matches at 7 bases. Trimming took 0 bases from V and 6 from J; bases not matched to a gene: 8. The CDR3 covers 15 residues. Germline lookup yields CDR1 SGDLS and CDR2 YYNGEE. The CDR3 DNA follows: TGTGCCAGCAGCGTAGATGGGCAGGGGGTGAAGACCCAGTACTTC. Translation: CASSVDGQGVKTQYF.

This chain uses TRBV19 with TRBJ1-1; D is uncertain. The CDR3 loop spans 17 amino acids. V was trimmed by 8 bases and J by 1 base, leaving 23 bases between them. Germline values: CDR1 LNHDA, CDR2 SQIVND (reference sequence). CDR3 sequence reads: CASRQTSVVWGNTEAFF. The CDR3 nucleotides read TGTGCCAGTCGCCAAACCTCTGTTGTGTGGGGGAACACTGAAGCTTTCTTT.

This sequence joins TRBV6-5 and TRBJ2-7, with 7 bases fitting TRBD1. Germline V gene data show CDR1 as MNHEY and CDR2 as SVGAGI. The CDR3 spans 15 residues. The V and J ends lost 5 bases and 0 bases, in that order; junction bases with no gene match: 7. The CDR3 sequence: CASSTRTGSSYEQYF. CDR3 nucleotide sequence: TGTGCCAGCAGTACCCGGACAGGTAGCTCCTACGAGCAGTACTTC.

The chain links TRBV9 to TRBJ2-5; 9 nucleotides agree with TRBD1. This CDR3 has 16 residues. CDR1 and CDR2 (germline): SGDLS, YYNGEE. After removal of 5 bases from V and 4 bases from J, the junction contained 12 bases not matched to a gene. The CDR3: CASSEQGALSGETQYF. The CDR3 DNA follows: TGTGCCAGCAGTGAACAGGGGGCGCTATCGGGAGAGACCCAGTACTTC.

This sequence joins TRBV9 and TRBJ1-6; perhaps TRBD1 as D (6 bases). V was clipped by 0 bases and J by 4 bases, with 17 bases between them. The CDR3 consists of 18 residues. From germline, CDR1 is SGDLS and CDR2 YYNGEE. CDR3 sequence reads: CASSVAGGAGPYNSPLHF. The DNA of the CDR3 is TGTGCCAGCAGCGTAGCGGGGGGGGCAGGACCTTATAATTCACCCCTCCACTTT. Based on the CDR3 plus reference TRBV9 and TRBJ1-6, the full variable domain is DSGVTQTPKHLITATGQRVTLRCSPRSGDLSVYWYQQSLDQGLQFLIQYYNGEERAKGNILERFSAQQFPDLHSELNLSSLELGDSALYFCASSVAGGAGPYNSPLHFGNGTRLTVT.

V and J are TRBV4-2 and TRBJ2-1, with 11 bases identical to TRBD2. Germline lookup yields CDR1 LGHNA and CDR2 YNFKEQ. The V and J ends lost 4 bases and 4 bases, in that order; junction bases with no gene match: 6. The length of the CDR3 is 16 residues. This chain's CDR3 is CASSRDPSGGYNEQFF. The CDR3 DNA reads as TGTGCCAGCAGCCGGGACCCTAGCGGGGGGTACAATGAGCAGTTCTTC.

This clone was seen a handful of times. The chain combines TRBV5-1 with TRBJ1-6; D is undetermined. Trimming removed 0 bases at V and 0 bases at J, with 10 bases between. Germline V CDR1 and CDR2: SGHRS, YFSETQ. This CDR3 region has 17 residues. CDR3 sequence (DNA): TGCGCCAGCAGCTTGGAGGGAGGGAGCTCCTATAATTCACCCCTCCACTTT. This gives the protein CASSLEGGSSYNSPLHF. Full variable domain (rest looked up from reference TRBV5-1 and TRBJ1-6): KAGVTQTPRYLIKTRGQQVTLSCSPISGHRSVSWYQQTPGQGLQFLFEYFSETQRNKGNFPGRFSGRQFSNSRSEMNVSTLELGDSALYLCASSLEGGSSYNSPLHFGNGTRLTVT.

The chain joins TRBV18 to TRBJ2-1, with 10 nucleotides matching TRBD1. The ends lost 8 bases at V and 2 bases at J; junction bases unmatched: 6. The CDR3 totals 15 residues. Germline-derived CDR1 and CDR2 are KGHSH and LQKENI. CDR3: CASTWTGGTYNEQFF. The CDR3 coding sequence is TGTGCCAGCACTTGGACAGGGGGAACCTACAATGAGCAGTTCTTC.

This rearrangement joins TRBV11-1 to TRBJ2-1, with a tentative D call TRBD2 (6 bases). The CDR3 contains 13 residues. CDR1 is SGHAT, CDR2 FQDESV, per germline (reference sequence). V gave up 5 bases and J gave up 5 bases, with 10 bases separating them. CDR3 sequence (DNA): TGTGCCAGCAGCCGGGGGAGGAACAATGAGCAGTTCTTC. Translation: CASSRGRNNEQFF.

V is TRBV10-3 and J is TRBJ2-7; 11 nucleotides agree with TRBD1. The CDR3 contains 15 residues. Per the germline V gene, CDR1 is ENHRY and CDR2 is SYGVKD. The V segment lost 4 bases and the J segment 4 bases; nucleotides outside the gene matches: 6. CDR3 protein: CAISGGQGVRYEQYF. DNA for the CDR3: TGTGCCATCAGTGGGGGACAGGGGGTAAGATACGAGCAGTACTTC.

This chain joins TRBV4-1 and TRBJ2-7; 10 positions match TRBD1. The CDR3 length is 16 residues. The germline V gene encodes CDR1 MGHRA and CDR2 YSYEKL. V lost 1 base and J lost 3; bases outside the gene matches: 6. The CDR3 sequence: CASSQAPGQGIYEQYF. In nucleotides, the CDR3 is TGCGCCAGCAGCCAAGCCCCGGGACAGGGGATCTACGAGCAGTACTTC.

The rearrangement links TRBV30 to TRBJ2-2; D unresolved. This CDR3 is 15 amino acids long. Trimming removed 3 bases from V and 2 bases from J, with 13 bases in between. Germline CDR1 reads GTSNPN; CDR2 reads SVGIG (reference sequence). CDR3 sequence reads: CAWRLDQRNTGELFF. DNA for the CDR3: TGTGCCTGGAGACTGGACCAGAGAAACACCGGGGAGCTGTTTTTT.

This clone was seen just once. The chain recombines TRBV11-2 with TRBJ2-3; D unclear. The CDR3 covers 16 residues. Germline CDR1 SGHAT, CDR2 FQNNGV. V lost 2 bases and J 4 bases, leaving 16 bases between the germline ends. In nucleotides, the CDR3 is TGTGCCAGCAGCTTACCCTTAGTGGCGCTCGCAGATACGCAGTATTTT. Residues: CASSLPLVALADTQYF.

The V and J genes are TRBV27 and TRBJ2-3, with a weak D call TRBD2 (5 bases). The V and J ends lost 2 bases and 6 bases respectively, with 18 bases between them. CDR1 and CDR2 (germline): MNHEY, SMNVEV (reference sequence). The CDR3 loop spans 16 amino acids. The DNA for the CDR3 is TGTGCCAGCAGTTTACGGGGTCCGGCGCTTAAGGATACGCAGTATTTT. Translation: CASSLRGPALKDTQYF.

J is TRBJ2-1 and V is TRBV7-2; tentatively, D is TRBD1 or TRBD2 (5 bases each). Germline V gives CDR1 SGHTA, CDR2 FQGNSA. Trimming left V 7 bases short and J 0 bases short, with 13 bases between. The CDR3 sequence is 15 residues long. The CDR3 is CASILGVSSYNEQFF. CDR3 bases: TGTGCCAGCATACTAGGGGTTAGCTCCTACAATGAGCAGTTCTTC.

This rearrangement joins TRBV2 to TRBJ1-4, with a tentative D call TRBD1 (5 bases). The length of the CDR3 is 15 residues. Germline V CDR1 and CDR2: SNHLY, FYNNEI. V lost 2 bases and J 7 bases, leaving 14 bases between the germline ends. This CDR3 reads CASSEFGGLGEKLFF. CDR3 nucleotides: TGTGCCAGCAGTGAATTTGGGGGGTTGGGTGAAAAACTGTTTTTT.

This chain connects TRBV9 to TRBJ2-3, with 7 nucleotides matching TRBD2. The J segment lost 6 bases and the V segment lost 4 bases, leaving 14 bases of the junction unmatched. Germline lookup yields CDR1 SGDLS and CDR2 YYNGEE. CDR3 length: 16 residues. CDR3 protein: CASSPGSSGDGDTQYF. For the CDR3, the DNA is TGTGCCAGCAGCCCAGGGTCTAGCGGAGATGGTGATACGCAGTATTTT.

The J gene is TRBJ2-7, the V gene TRBV7-2; 8 positions agree with TRBD1. The V gene's germline CDR1 is SGHTA and CDR2 FQGNSA. This CDR3 has 13 amino acids. The junction had 5 bases not matched to a gene; V was cut back by 3 bases and J by 7 bases. The CDR3 nucleotides are TGTGCCAGCAGCTTGGACAGGGCGGGAGAGCAGTACTTC. It codes for CASSLDRAGEQYF.

Note on this clone: In the same sample, other DNA sequences code for this CDR3. The chain combines TRBV30 with TRBJ1-2; D perhaps matches TRBD1 (5 bases). Germline CDR1 and CDR2: GTSNPN and SVGIG (reference sequence). CDR3 length: 13 residues. V was pared by 0 bases and J by 1 base, with 6 bases between. The CDR3, as DNA: TGTGCCTGGAGTGTAGGGGTTAACTATGGCTACACCTTC. Protein sequence: CAWSVGVNYGYTF.

This clone was counted a few times. CDR3: CATSRGAINQPQHF. The DNA of the CDR3 is TGTGCCACCAGCAGAGGAGCCATAAATCAGCCCCAGCATTTT. The chain has TRBV15 and TRBJ1-5; D not resolved. The CDR3 consists of 14 residues. V was cut by 1 base and J by 4 bases, with 8 bases left in between. Germline V gives CDR1 LNHNV, CDR2 YYDKDF (reference sequence).